This T cell receptor (beta chain) was recovered during a study of identical twins. This clonotype was seen a handful of times. Per germline, CDR1 SGHRS and CDR2 YFSETQ. The CDR3 totals 16 residues. Trimming cost V 0 bases and J 4 bases, with 16 bases left between them. One entry per CDR3 protein results from TCRdb running MiXCR on the 5' RACE reads. The table includes approximately 500,000 distinct CDR3 sequences, about 24% detected once. This sample also belongs to another study, concerning T cells expressing NK-cell markers. Turning to that study: One of the eight sequenced donors was seronegative, whereas the other seven were HCMV-seropositive. Dominant NKG2C+ clonotypes made up roughly 1.0-7.0% of CD8+ T cells in roughly 6 donors. For a handful of donors, these clonotypes were likewise the leading ones in the CD3+CD56-NKG2C+ fraction. Evidence did not settle whether expanded NKG2C+ T cell clones targeted HCMV.

The J gene is TRBJ1-1, the V gene TRBV5-1; D not resolved. The origin of this receptor is a woman aged 18-29 years in good health. Sequencing was performed on CD4+ T cells sorted from blood. The CDR3, as DNA: TGCGCCAGCAGCTTGGGACGTGGGTTGGTGGCCACTGAAGCTTTCTTT. It is translated as CASSLGRGLVATEAFF.